A selection of T cell receptor beta chains follows, all from one sample in a study of post-analysis software for immune sequencing data. From the PCR reads, TCRdb called clonotypes with MiXCR, one entry per CDR3 protein. This table holds approximately 570,000 distinct CDR3 sequences, around 47% found once. Sequencing input: blood. Every receptor here comes from a girl between 10 and 17 years old with multiple sclerosis. CDR3s include the opening cysteine and the closing phenylalanine or tryptophan. D genes are given only for firm matches. The size entry is marked missing in some rows and otherwise reads once, few, many or a size class.

D gene,J gene,V gene,clone size,CDR3 DNA,CDR3 protein
TRBD1,TRBJ1-2,TRBV20-1,once,TGCAGTGCCTCATGGGACAGGGAGGTCTACACCTTC,CSASWDREVYTF
TRBD1,TRBJ2-5,TRBV3-1,-,TGTACCAGCAGCCACCCTAGGGGGCCGAAGACCCAGTACTTC,CTSSHPRGPKTQYF
TRBD1,TRBJ2-3,TRBV7-6,-,TGTGCCAGCACCTTAAGGACAGGGGGCACAGATACGCAGTATTTT,CASTLRTGGTDTQYF
-,TRBJ1-2,TRBV7-2,once,TGTGCCAGCAGCTCCATGGACCCTTATGGCTACACCTTC,CASSSMDPYGYTF
-,TRBJ1-2,TRBV11-3,few,TGTGCCAGCAGCCCCCAATCCGGGGGCAACTATGGCTACACCTTC,CASSPQSGGNYGYTF
-,TRBJ2-7,TRBV6-5,-,TGTGCCAGCAGTTTTGGTGTTCTCCCTACCTGCGAGCAGTACTTC,CASSFGVLPTCEQYF
TRBD1,TRBJ1-4,TRBV6-5,-,TGTGCCAGCAGTACACAGGGGACGAATGAAAAACTGTTTTTT,CASSTQGTNEKLFF
-,TRBJ2-5,TRBV7-9,few,TGTGCCAGCAGCTTAGGGTTCGCCTGGTTGGAGACCCAGTACTTC,CASSLGFAWLETQYF
-,TRBJ2-2,TRBV5-1,-,TGCGCCAGCACTGAGGCAGCTTTAAGGAACACCGGGGAGCTGTTTTTT,CASTEAALRNTGELFF
-,TRBJ2-5,TRBV5-1,-,TGCGCCAGCAGCTTGAATCAGGGGGGGGAGACCCAGTACTTC,CASSLNQGGETQYF
-,TRBJ1-1,TRBV11-3,-,TGTGCCAGCAGCTTAGTCGTAAGTGGGACTGAAGCTTTCTTT,CASSLVVSGTEAFF
-,TRBJ1-4,TRBV30,-,TGTGCCTGGAGTAGGCAGGGCGCAACTAATGAAAAACTGTTTTTT,CAWSRQGATNEKLFF
-,TRBJ2-1,TRBV3-1,few,TGTGCCAGCAGCCAAGGGAGCCCCCATGAGCAGTTCTTC,CASSQGSPHEQFF
TRBD2,TRBJ2-1,TRBV7-2,-,TGTGCCAGCAGCCGATCGCGAGCGGGAGGAAATCCCTGGCTATACAATGAGCAGTTCTTC,CASSRSRAGGNPWLYNEQFF
TRBD2,TRBJ2-3,TRBV7-9,many,TGTGCCAGCAGCTTCCTAGCGGGAGGCACAGATACGCAGTATTTT,CASSFLAGGTDTQYF
TRBD1,TRBJ2-4,TRBV12-3/TRBV12-4,-,TGTGCCAGCAGTTCTTTAGGGTTCATACAGGGGCAAAACATTCAGTACTTC,CASSSLGFIQGQNIQYF
-,TRBJ2-5,TRBV7-2,-,TGTGCCAGCAGCTTGGGGGGGGCACGGGAGACCCAGTACTTC,CASSLGGARETQYF
TRBD2,TRBJ2-7,TRBV20-1,-,TGCAGTGCTAGAGATTCGGGACTACCATCCTACGAGCAGTACTTC,CSARDSGLPSYEQYF
TRBD1,TRBJ2-1,TRBV4-1,few,TGCGCCAGCAGCCAAGGGGAAGGGGGCTTCAATGAGCAGTTCTTC,CASSQGEGGFNEQFF
TRBD2,TRBJ2-3,TRBV12-3/TRBV12-4,once,TGTACCAGCAGTCCCGGGACTAGCCTTTTCACAGATACGCAGTATTTT,CTSSPGTSLFTDTQYF
-,TRBJ2-7,TRBV7-7,-,TGTGCTAGCAGCTTGGACGGAGAAACCTACGAGCAGTACTTT,CASSLDGETYEQYF
-,TRBJ2-5,TRBV29-1,-,TGCAGCGTTAGGGACTTAGAGACCCAGTACTTC,CSVRDLETQYF
-,TRBJ2-5,TRBV2,few,TGTGCCAGCAGTGACTGGGTACAAGAGACCCAGTACTTC,CASSDWVQETQYF
-,TRBJ1-4,TRBV29-1,-,TGCAGCGTTGAATTCAGGGGTAATGAAAAACTGTTTTTT,CSVEFRGNEKLFF
TRBD1,TRBJ2-7,TRBV12-3/TRBV12-4,few,TGTGCCAGCAGTACCGGACAGGGGGTCGTCGAGCAGTACTTC,CASSTGQGVVEQYF
TRBD1,TRBJ1-5,TRBV20-1,-,TGCAGTGCTAGAAGACAGGGCGATCAGCCCCAGCATTTT,CSARRQGDQPQHF
-,TRBJ2-3,TRBV5-1,once,TGCGCCAGCAGCTCAACCCGACTAGGGTCTCGCACAGATACGCAGTATTTT,CASSSTRLGSRTDTQYF
TRBD2,TRBJ2-7,TRBV3-1,-,TGTGCCAGCAGCCAAGACCGAGCGGGATACACAGATACGCAGTACTTC,CASSQDRAGYTDTQYF
-,TRBJ2-1,TRBV9,many,TGTGCCAGCAGCGTAGCTCCCATAGGTGGTCGTGATGAGCAGTTCTTC,CASSVAPIGGRDEQFF
-,TRBJ2-3,TRBV20-1,-,TGCAGTGCTAGGAGGTGGAGCACAGATACGCAGTATTTT,CSARRWSTDTQYF
-,TRBJ2-7,TRBV20-1,-,TGCAGTGCCCACCCCCAGGGGCCTAGGGACGAGCAGTACTTC,CSAHPQGPRDEQYF
-,TRBJ2-7,TRBV6-6,-,TGTGCCAGCAGCCAGGTCAGGCTCTACGAGCAGTACTTC,CASSQVRLYEQYF
-,TRBJ2-1,TRBV20-1,-,TGCAGTGCTCCCCGGACGGGTGAGCAGTTCTTC,CSAPRTGEQFF
-,TRBJ2-1,TRBV10-3,few,TGTGCCATCAGTGATCAGGGGAGGAATGAGCAGTTCTTC,CAISDQGRNEQFF
-,TRBJ2-2,TRBV6-2/TRBV6-3,-,TGTGCCGGCAGTTACCCGACTATTCCCTTGAGTAACACCGGGGAGTTGTTTTTT,CAGSYPTIPLSNTGELFF
-,TRBJ1-5,TRBV7-2,few,TGTGCCAGCAGCTTAGGCGGGACTCCCATTTATAGCAATCAGCCCCAGCATTTT,CASSLGGTPIYSNQPQHF
-,TRBJ2-3,TRBV10-3,-,TGTGCCATCAGTGACGGAACCACAGATACGCAGTATTTT,CAISDGTTDTQYF
-,TRBJ1-4,TRBV20-1,few,TGCAGTGCAAGAGAAGGGTTCCTCAATGAAAAACTGTTTTTT,CSAREGFLNEKLFF
TRBD2,TRBJ2-7,TRBV20-1,few,TGCAGTGCTGGCAACAGACTAGCGGGGAGCTCCTACGAGCAGTACTTC,CSAGNRLAGSSYEQYF
-,TRBJ2-5,TRBV7-7,few,TGTGCTAGCAGCTTATGGGCTAACCAAGAGACCCAGTACTTC,CASSLWANQETQYF
-,TRBJ1-6,TRBV6-5,few,TGTGCCAGCAGCCCCAGGGATAATTCACCCCTCCACTTT,CASSPRDNSPLHF
-,TRBJ2-1,TRBV5-1,-,TGCGCCAGCGTTCTTGGGGAGATGGGTGAGCAGTTCTTC,CASVLGEMGEQFF
-,TRBJ1-2,TRBV7-2,few,TGTGCCAGCAGCCCTGTGTTTGGAGGGGACTATGGCTACACCTTC,CASSPVFGGDYGYTF
TRBD2,TRBJ2-7,TRBV20-1,-,TGCAGTGCCAATGCAGCGGGGGCTATCGAGCAGTACTTC,CSANAAGAIEQYF
-,TRBJ1-4,TRBV12-3/TRBV12-4,few,TGTGCCAGCAGCCAGGGACGGGGCGGTGAAAAACTGTTTTTT,CASSQGRGGEKLFF